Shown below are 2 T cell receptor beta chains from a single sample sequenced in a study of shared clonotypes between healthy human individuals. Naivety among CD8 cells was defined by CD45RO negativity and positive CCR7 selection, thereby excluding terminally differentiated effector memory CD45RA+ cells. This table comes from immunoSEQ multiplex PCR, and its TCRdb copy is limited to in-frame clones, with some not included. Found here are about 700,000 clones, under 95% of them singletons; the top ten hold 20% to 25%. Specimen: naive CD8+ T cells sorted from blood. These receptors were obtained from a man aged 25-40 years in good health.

CDR3 in amino acids: CASSFRDRGNEKLFF. The CDR3 nucleotides read TGCGCCAGCAGCTTCCGGGACAGGGGTAATGAAAAACTGTTTTTT. The V call is TRBV4-1, the J call TRBJ1-4, with 10 positions matching TRBD1. The CDR3 is made up of 15 amino acids. Germline CDR1 MGHRA, CDR2 YSYEKL. After removal of 5 bases from V and 4 bases from J, the junction contained 4 bases not matched to a gene.

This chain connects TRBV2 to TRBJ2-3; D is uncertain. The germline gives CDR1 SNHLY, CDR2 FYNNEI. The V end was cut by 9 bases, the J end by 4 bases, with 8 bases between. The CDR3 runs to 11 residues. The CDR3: CASLTADTQYF. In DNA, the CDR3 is TGTGCCAGTTTAACCGCAGATACGCAGTATTTT.